This entry lists 16 T cell receptor beta chains sequenced from one sample in a study of beta chain features in type 1 diabetes. Every bit of the isolated RNA underwent reverse transcription, so sequencing read expressed TCRB transcripts. The table came from immunoSEQ multiplex PCR; TCRdb's copy has only in-frame clones and leaves some out. The sample includes about 130,000 clones, about a tenth of them seen just once. The specimen sequenced was central memory CD4+ T cells from blood. These receptors came from a man younger than 35 in good health.

A note on this clone: Other DNA sequences of this sample code for an identical CDR3. DNA of the CDR3: TGTGCCAGCAGCTTTGGTACAGGGAACACTGAAGCTTTCTTT. Translation: CASSFGTGNTEAFF. This rearrangement joins TRBV7-2 to TRBJ1-1; tentatively, D is TRBD1 (5 bases). The V end lost 3 bases, the J end lost 1 base, and 9 bases lay between the germline ends. Per the germline V gene, CDR1 is SGHTA and CDR2 is FQGNSA. The CDR3 is made up of 14 amino acids. Full variable domain (rest looked up from reference TRBV7-2 and TRBJ1-1): GAGVSQSPSNKVTEKGKDVELRCDPISGHTALYWYRQSLGQGLEFLIYFQGNSAPDKSGLPSDRFSAERTGGSVSTLTIQRTQQEDSAVYLCASSFGTGNTEAFFGQGTRLTVV.

The chain employs TRBV15 and TRBJ2-5; D is perhaps TRBD1 (5 bases). CDR1 LNHNV and CDR2 YYDKDF come from the germline V gene (reference sequence). The CDR3 is 14 residues long. The V gene lost 7 bases and the J gene lost 5 bases, with 17 bases spanning the gap. The CDR3 bases are TGTGCCACCAAGCTGTCCAGGGTTTACGAGACCCAGTACTTC. The encoded protein is CATKLSRVYETQYF.

This clone has a count of ten or more. This chain connects TRBV29-1 to TRBJ1-2; D is undetermined. CDR1 is SQVTM and CDR2 is ANQGSEA in the germline V gene. The CDR3 length is 10 residues. Trimming left V 4 bases short and J 5 bases short, with 5 bases between. The CDR3 here is CSVAGYGYTF. The CDR3 DNA reads TGCAGCGTTGCGGGATATGGCTACACCTTC.

Notes on this clone: The sample carries other DNA sequences with the same CDR3. The J gene is TRBJ2-7, the V gene TRBV7-8, with TRBD1 identical over 11 bases. Germline trimming cut 4 bases from V and 6 bases from J; bases unmatched to any gene: 5. The V gene's germline CDR1 is SGHVS and CDR2 FQNEAQ. The CDR3 covers 14 residues. CDR3 sequence: CASSSGQGAFEQYF. The DNA of the CDR3 is TGTGCCAGCAGCTCTGGACAGGGGGCTTTCGAGCAGTACTTC. Variable domain in full (rest from reference TRBV7-8 and TRBJ2-7): GAGVSQSPRYKVAKRGQDVALRCDPISGHVSLFWYQQALGQGPEFLTYFQNEAQLDKSGLPSDRFFAERPEGSVSTLKIQRTQQEDSAVYLCASSSGQGAFEQYFGPGTRLTVT.

Only a few counts were recorded for this clone. The CDR3 nucleotides are TGTGCCAGCAGCTTAGCAGGAGGGGCAGATACGCAGTATTTT. Translation gives CASSLAGGADTQYF. This chain connects TRBV7-7 to TRBJ2-3, with a weak D call TRBD2 (6 bases). Per the germline V gene, CDR1 is SSHAT and CDR2 is FNYEAQ (reference sequence). This CDR3 has 14 amino acids. V dropped 0 bases and J dropped 4 bases, with 8 bases sitting between them.

This clone was found a few times. The J gene is TRBJ2-1, the V gene TRBV4-3; 9 bases fit TRBD2. The V gene end was trimmed by 4 bases and the J gene end by 5 bases; junction bases not matched to a gene: 6. The germline V gene encodes CDR1 LGHNA and CDR2 YSLEER. The CDR3 runs 15 residues. This chain's CDR3 is CASSPSGGPNNEQFF. CDR3 coding DNA: TGCGCCAGCAGCCCAAGCGGGGGGCCAAACAATGAGCAGTTCTTC.

The J gene is TRBJ1-3, the V gene TRBV18; no clear D gene. The germline V gene encodes CDR1 KGHSH and CDR2 LQKENI. This CDR3 spans 16 amino acids. V was clipped by 3 bases and J by 0 bases, with 12 bases between them. The CDR3 loop reads CASSPPLGYSGNTIYF. CDR3 DNA sequence: TGTGCCAGCTCACCTCCCCTGGGCTACTCTGGAAACACCATATATTTT.

The chain is built from TRBV19 and TRBJ2-1; 8 bases are a match to TRBD1. Looked up from germline, CDR1 is LNHDA and CDR2 is SQIVND (reference sequence). The CDR3 is 15 residues long. Trimming at V came to 6 bases and at J to 5 bases, leaving 9 bases not matched to a gene. CDR3 sequence (DNA): TGTGCCAGTAGCCCGGACAGGGTTGCCCACAATGAGCAGTTCTTC. Protein product: CASSPDRVAHNEQFF.

This clone showed up just a few times. The J gene is TRBJ1-4, the V gene TRBV18; D uncertain. Germline CDR1 and CDR2: KGHSH and LQKENI. V gave up 4 bases and J gave up 12 bases, with 12 bases separating them. This CDR3 contains 12 residues. The CDR3 DNA is TGTGCCAGCTCACTTCTCGACGGGGAACTGTTTTTT. It specifies CASSLLDGELFF.

This clone was picked up a small number of times. This chain joins TRBV5-1 and TRBJ2-7, with 10 nucleotides matching TRBD2. The V segment lost 2 bases and the J segment 2 bases; nucleotides outside the gene matches: 4. The CDR3 totals 15 residues. CDR1 is SGHRS, CDR2 YFSETQ, per germline. The CDR3 is CASSLLAGRTYEQYF. The DNA of the CDR3 is TGCGCCAGCAGCTTACTAGCGGGAAGGACCTACGAGCAGTACTTC.

The chain uses TRBV6-5 and TRBJ2-3, with D unclear. Germline CDR1 and CDR2: MNHEY and SVGAGI. The germline V and J ends were trimmed by 6 bases and 3 bases, with 7 bases remaining between them. The CDR3 has 12 residues. The CDR3 nucleotides are TGTGCCAGCAGCACACGAACAGATACGCAGTATTTT. It encodes CASSTRTDTQYF.

A note on this clone: The same CDR3 also results from other DNA sequences found in this sample. This chain joins TRBV28 and TRBJ1-5; D is ambiguous. Germline V gives CDR1 MDHEN, CDR2 SYDVKM. The length of the CDR3 is 14 residues. The V gene lost 3 bases and the J gene lost 4 bases, with 10 bases spanning the gap. The CDR3 loop reads CASSFGQVNQPQHF. DNA of the CDR3: TGTGCCAGCAGTTTTGGGCAGGTAAATCAGCCCCAGCATTTT.

V usage is TRBV7-8 and J usage is TRBJ1-5; D is unresolved. V lost 5 bases and J 6 bases, leaving 11 bases between the germline ends. The germline V gene has CDR1 SGHVS and CDR2 FQNEAQ. There are 13 residues in the CDR3. CDR3 nucleotide sequence: TGTGCCAGCAGCCACCGGGAGAGTCAGCCCCAGCATTTT. Its translation: CASSHRESQPQHF.

The chain carries TRBV5-6 and TRBJ2-1; 7 bases align to TRBD1. This CDR3 contains 16 residues. Germline-derived CDR1 and CDR2 are SGHDT and YYEEEE. Losses at the gene ends were 0 bases for V and 0 bases for J; bases not matched to a gene: 3. The CDR3, as DNA: TGTGCCAGCAGCTTGGAGACAGGGAGCTCCTACAATGAGCAGTTCTTC. Translated, it gives CASSLETGSSYNEQFF.

The rearrangement links TRBV6-1 to TRBJ1-5, with a possible D match to TRBD1 (5 bases). Germline CDR1 is MNHNS and CDR2 is SASEGT. Trimming stripped 2 bases from V and 2 bases from J, with 10 bases between. The CDR3 is 15 residues long. The CDR3 region is CASSEQGGGNQPQHF. The DNA for the CDR3 is TGTGCCAGCAGTGAACAGGGAGGCGGCAATCAGCCCCAGCATTTT.

This clone was recorded a few times. This chain connects TRBV18 to TRBJ2-1; TRBD2 might be the D (5 bases). The germline V gene encodes CDR1 KGHSH and CDR2 LQKENI. The CDR3 is made up of 13 amino acids. The V gene lost 2 bases and the J gene lost 5 bases, with 7 bases spanning the gap. The CDR3 region has the DNA TGTGCCAGCTCACCATACGGGGACAATGAGCAGTTCTTC. Translation: CASSPYGDNEQFF.